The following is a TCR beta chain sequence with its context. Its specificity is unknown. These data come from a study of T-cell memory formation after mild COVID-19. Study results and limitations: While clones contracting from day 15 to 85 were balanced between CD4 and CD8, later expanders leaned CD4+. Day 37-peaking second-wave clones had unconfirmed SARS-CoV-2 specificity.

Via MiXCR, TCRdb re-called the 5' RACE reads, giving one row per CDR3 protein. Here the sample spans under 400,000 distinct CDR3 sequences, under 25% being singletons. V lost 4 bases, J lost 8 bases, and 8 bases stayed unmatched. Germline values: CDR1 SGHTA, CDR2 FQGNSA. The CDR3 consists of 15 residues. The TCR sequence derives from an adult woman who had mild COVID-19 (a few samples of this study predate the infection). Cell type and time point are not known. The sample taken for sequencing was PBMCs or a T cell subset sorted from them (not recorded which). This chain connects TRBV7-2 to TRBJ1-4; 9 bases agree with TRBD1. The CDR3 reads CASSSGTGKGEKLFF. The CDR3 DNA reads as TGTGCCAGCAGCTCCGGGACAGGGAAAGGAGAAAAACTGTTTTTT.